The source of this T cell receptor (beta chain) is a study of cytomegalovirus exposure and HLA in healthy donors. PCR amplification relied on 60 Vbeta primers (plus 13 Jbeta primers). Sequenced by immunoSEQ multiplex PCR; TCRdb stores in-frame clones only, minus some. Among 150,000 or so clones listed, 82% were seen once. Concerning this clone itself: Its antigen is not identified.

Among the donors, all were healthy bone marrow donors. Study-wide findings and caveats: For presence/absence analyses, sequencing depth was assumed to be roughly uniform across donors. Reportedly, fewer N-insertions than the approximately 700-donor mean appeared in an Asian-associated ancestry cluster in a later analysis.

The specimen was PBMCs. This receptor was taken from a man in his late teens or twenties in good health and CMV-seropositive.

The CDR3 DNA sequence: TGTGCCAGCAGTGTTGGGCAGTTCTACGAGCAGTACTTC. Translating gives CASSVGQFYEQYF. The chain carries TRBV6-1 and TRBJ2-7; D unresolved. CDR3 length: 13 residues. Trimming pared 4 bases from V and 3 bases from J, leaving 10 bases between. Germline CDR1 reads MNHNS; CDR2 reads SASEGT.